Included here is one T cell receptor beta chain sequence, with context. Its matching antigen is unknown. This sample was included in a study of early stage breast cancer tumors. TCRdb's table, derived via immunoSEQ multiplex PCR, lists solely in-frame clones and lacks some. Of about 69,000 clones in the sample, more than 70% were seen once. Germline V gene lookup returns CDR1 LNHDA and CDR2 SQIVND (reference sequence). With 10 bases removed from V and 5 bases from J, the gap between germline ends came to 9 bases. The CDR3 spans 10 residues. Study-level results: Unsorted bulk genomic DNA sequencing lacked pairing and functional marker data. Most shared enriched TCRB sequences were commonly generated ones.

This clonotype was obtained from a person aged 40 to 49 with breast cancer. The J gene is TRBJ2-7, the V gene TRBV19; possibly TRBD1 for D (5 bases). The sample taken for sequencing was blood. The CDR3 nucleotides read TGTGCCACAGGGAACGACGAGCAGTACTTC. The encoded protein is CATGNDEQYF.